Listed below are T cell receptor beta chains from one sample, sequenced in a study of stem cell transplantation in POMP-related autoinflammatory disease. Profiled with immunoSEQ multiplex PCR; TCRdb holds only in-frame clones, not every one. The top ten clones hold 0.66% of a sample with some 69,000 clones, approximately 90% of them seen once. The sequenced sample was CD4+ T cells from PBMCs, obtained after stem cell transplantation. The receptors derive from a human patient with POMP-related autoinflammation and immune dysregulation (PRAID). Part of the T cells may come from the graft donor. CDR3s include the opening cysteine and the closing phenylalanine or tryptophan.

TRBV7-9	CASSLFWQRKDYGYTF
TRBV11-3	CASSLGFGTGADTQYF
TRBV7-7	CASSLSGRATDTQYF
TRBV28	CASSLLGTGADTQYF
TRBV4-2	CASSQDRASTSGRSYEQYF
TRBV6-5	CASTSSRVGANEKLFF
TRBV6-2/TRBV6-3	CASSYSQGAGQPQHF
TRBV15	CATSPGQGRGKLFF
TRBV6-6	CASSHSTGQGPSSNQPQHF
TRBV19	CASSSGRHNEQFF
TRBV6-5	CASSYRPKGADGYTF
TRBV18	CASSLGPDNEKLFF
TRBV18	CASSPQLGDRDQPQHF
TRBV7-2	CASSSPNMAGNTIYF
TRBV28	CASGGRSYGYTF
TRBV10-3	CAISDSQRYEQYF
TRBV5-1	CASSPSGQLNTEAFF
TRBV7-9	CASSLTGGWADTQYF
TRBV19	CASSSRDRYTF
TRBV24-1	CATSDLSGGETQYF
TRBV6-5	CASSYSVRGADTQYF
TRBV6-5	CASSYTGGVYNEQFF
TRBV28	CASSRTGGPGETQYF
TRBV11-2	CASSSRTGSYGYTF
TRBV10-3	CAISVDGYYGYTF
TRBV7-9	CASSLAGMNTEAFF
TRBV19	CASTPRRGIGYTF
TRBV7-9	CASSFSYTDTQYF
TRBV14	CASSEDRAYTGELFF
TRBV5-1	CASSPGTGFDNSPLHF